This T cell receptor (beta chain) is from a study of blood T cell repertoires in COVID-19. Germline V gene lookup returns CDR1 SGHNT and CDR2 YYREEE (reference sequence). V gave up 3 bases and J gave up 4 bases, with 12 bases separating them. The CDR3 runs 14 residues. Profiled with immunoSEQ multiplex PCR; TCRdb holds only in-frame clones, not every one. The sample holds roughly 80,000 clones; around 81% are singletons and the top ten take 44%. The specimen was peripheral blood. V and J are TRBV5-4 and TRBJ2-3; maybe TRBD2 (5 bases). The clonotype originates from an older man with acute or convalescent COVID-19. CDR3 residues: CASSSGGRADTQYF. The DNA of the CDR3 is TGTGCCAGCAGCTCCGGAGGCCGCGCAGATACGCAGTATTTT.